This T cell receptor (beta chain) was retrieved from a study of blood T cell repertoires in COVID-19. Whole-study context: PBMCs, B-cell-depleted T cells, or T cells provided the cDNA or gDNA that made up the material.

The method was immunoSEQ multiplex PCR; TCRdb's version includes in-frame clones alone and lacks a portion of them. This sample has approximately 30,000 clones, with roughly 80% found just once. The germline V gene has CDR1 SGHNT and CDR2 YYREEE (reference sequence). CDR3 length equals 13 residues. Trimming removed 4 bases at V and 8 bases at J, with 15 bases between. The clonotype was recovered from a man aged 45-65 years with active or convalescent COVID-19. The sequencing input was peripheral blood. The rearrangement links TRBV5-4 to TRBJ1-2, with D maybe TRBD1 (6 bases). The CDR3 here is CASSHAGGQGYTF. The DNA for the CDR3 is TGTGCCAGCAGCCACGCCGGGGGGCAAGGCTACACCTTC.